Sequencing of this TCR beta chain was carried out in a study of blood T cell repertoires in COVID-19 (dated by TCRdb to the early 2020s). Looking at the study overall: Collaborator samples came from the United States, Italy and Spain and covered acute and convalescent phases of COVID-19. The prospective study material was composed of cDNA or gDNA derived from T cells, B-cell-depleted T cells, or PBMCs. The dataset comprised deeply sampled blood TCRbeta repertoires from subjects exposed to, actively infected with, or recovered from COVID-19. A freely available public database, intended as a resource for researchers studying the immune response to SARS-CoV-2, is where the repertoires were released. Samples were obtained from the ongoing ImmuneRACE study (first 160 participants) and from about 1,300 subjects provided by 6 global collaborators. Nearly every sample came with metadata listing a de-identified subject ID, COVID-19 status, age in years and sex. Where available, HLA class I and class II types were taken from metadata supplied by the sample provider and were not determined by assay-based typing. Paper-wide results and their limitations: How much clinical and demographic metadata was included differed by source and by participant, and the metadata was provided uncurated.

TCRbeta CDR3 regions were amplified from genomic DNA by means of the immunoSEQ Assay, a bias-controlled multiplex PCR. The source study handled its data this way. The number of nucleated cells in each sample was estimated from the amplification of reference gene primers within the assay. To quantify the absolute abundance of each unique TCRbeta CDR3 rearrangement, sequence reads were collapsed and filtered. For each sample, productive Simpson clonality was calculated as the square root of Simpson's diversity index over productive rearrangements. The table comes from immuneACCESS by way of TCRdb, which keeps in-frame sequences with V and J called. Part of the clones is missing from these tables; in studies checked, under half for an unresolved V gene and the rest for unknown reasons. The DNA was the basis for D and trimming; V, J and clone size are from that table. The sample table contains some 80,000 clones; only one count was recorded for around 88% of them. The ten largest clones capture 18% of the sample.

In regard to this clone: Its antigen target is currently unknown. No much larger clonotype is one base removed from it; base qualities were not supplied.

Collaborating institutions collected whole blood in K2EDTA tubes following their own protocols. For TCRbeta analysis, collaborators shipped samples as frozen whole blood, isolated PBMCs, or DNA extracted from either of those sample types. From the cysteine through the phenylalanine, the CDR3 covers 14 amino acids. Only the CDR3 region is kept as DNA, spanning 42 bases read in frame from base 1. CDR1 and CDR2, per the germline V gene, are MDHEN and SYDVKM. A distance of 15 bases separates the germline ends of V and J, which lose 6 bases and 3 bases respectively. This TCR was recovered from a human donor in a cohort sampled during active COVID-19. The V and J segments used are TRBV28 and TRBJ2-7; the D region possibly corresponds to TRBD1 (6 bases align). Specimen: peripheral blood. DNA sequence: TGTGCCAGCAGCCCGACAGGCTTGGACTACGAGCAGTACTTC. It codes for CASSPTGLDYEQYF.